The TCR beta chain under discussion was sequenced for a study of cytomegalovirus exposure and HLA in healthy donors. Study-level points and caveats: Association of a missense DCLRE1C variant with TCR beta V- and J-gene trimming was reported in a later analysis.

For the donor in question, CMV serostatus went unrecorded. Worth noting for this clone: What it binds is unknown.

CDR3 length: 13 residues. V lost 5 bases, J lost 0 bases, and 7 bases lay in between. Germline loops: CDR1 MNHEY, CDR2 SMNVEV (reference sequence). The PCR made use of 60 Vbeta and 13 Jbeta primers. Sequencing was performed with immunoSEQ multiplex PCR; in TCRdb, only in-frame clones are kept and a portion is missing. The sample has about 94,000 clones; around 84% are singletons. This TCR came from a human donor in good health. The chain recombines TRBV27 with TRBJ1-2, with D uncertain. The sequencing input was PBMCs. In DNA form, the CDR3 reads TGTGCCAGCAGTCCTCAGGCTAACTATGGCTACACCTTC. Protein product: CASSPQANYGYTF.